This passage covers 5 T cell receptor beta chains from one sample sequenced in a study of blood T cell repertoires in COVID-19. The repertoire was sequenced with immunoSEQ multiplex PCR; TCRdb's copy has only in-frame clones and lacks some. The table includes some 80,000 clones, over 75% detected once. What was sequenced was peripheral blood. The receptors shown here come from a human donor in a cohort sampled during active COVID-19.

In its sample, this clone was seen a few times. This chain connects TRBV27 to TRBJ2-4, with TRBD1 identical over 8 bases. Germline V gene lookup returns CDR1 MNHEY and CDR2 SMNVEV (reference sequence). This CDR3 has 14 residues. The V gene end was trimmed by 4 bases and the J gene end by 8 bases; junction bases not matched to a gene: 7. The CDR3 nucleotides read TGTGCCAGCAGTTCTCAGGGGGCTTGGCACATTCAGTACTTC. Translating gives CASSSQGAWHIQYF.

This sequence joins TRBV5-4 and TRBJ2-1; D remains ambiguous. The V gene lost 4 bases and the J gene lost 4 bases, with 12 bases spanning the gap. The germline V gene encodes CDR1 SGHNT and CDR2 YYREEE (reference sequence). The CDR3 runs 14 residues. This CDR3 is CASSQNSFYNEQFF. Written as DNA, the CDR3 is TGTGCCAGCAGCCAAAACTCTTTTTACAATGAGCAGTTCTTC.

The table lists this clone with a few counts. The chain links TRBV7-9 to TRBJ1-1, with D unresolved. Deletions cut 1 base from V and 0 bases from J, with 9 bases between. In germline, CDR1 is SEHNR, CDR2 FQNEAQ (reference sequence). The CDR3 has 15 residues. CDR3: CASSLVSGMNTEAFF. The CDR3 nucleotides are TGTGCCAGCAGCTTAGTGTCCGGGATGAACACTGAAGCTTTCTTT.

A single count supports this clone. The chain recombines TRBV6-6 with TRBJ2-7; perhaps TRBD1 as D (5 bases). Germline CDR1 reads MNHNY; CDR2 reads SVGAGI (reference sequence). The CDR3 has 14 residues. The V gene lost 2 bases and the J gene lost 5 bases, with 13 bases spanning the gap. The CDR3 DNA reads as TGTGCCAGCAGTTACGGGGAAAGGGGCCACGAGCAGTACTTC. Amino acid sequence: CASSYGERGHEQYF.

The sample holds one count of this clone. The CDR3 sequence: CSVERQGQETQYF. The CDR3 nucleotides read TGCAGCGTTGAGAGACAGGGCCAAGAGACCCAGTACTTC. The chain combines TRBV29-1 with TRBJ2-5; 7 nucleotides line up with TRBD1. This CDR3 is built from 13 residues. Germline CDR1 and CDR2: SQVTM and ANQGSEA. V dropped 3 bases and J dropped 1; count of bases not matched to a gene: 2.